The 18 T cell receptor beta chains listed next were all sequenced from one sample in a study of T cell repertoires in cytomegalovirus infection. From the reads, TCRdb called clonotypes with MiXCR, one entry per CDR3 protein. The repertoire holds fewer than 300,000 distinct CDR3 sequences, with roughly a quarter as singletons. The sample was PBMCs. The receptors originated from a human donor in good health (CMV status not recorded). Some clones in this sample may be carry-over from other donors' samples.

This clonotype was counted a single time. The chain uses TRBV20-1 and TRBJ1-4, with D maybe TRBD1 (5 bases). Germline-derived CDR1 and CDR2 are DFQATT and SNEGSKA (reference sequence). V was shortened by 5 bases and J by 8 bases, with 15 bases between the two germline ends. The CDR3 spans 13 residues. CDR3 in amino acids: CSAGDRVREKLFF. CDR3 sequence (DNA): TGCAGTGCTGGGGACCGGGTTAGGGAAAAACTGTTTTTT.

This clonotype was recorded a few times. In DNA, the CDR3 is TGTGCCAGCTGGGGAAGCGGGAGTATAAATACGCAGTATTTT. It yields the protein CASWGSGSINTQYF. The rearrangement links TRBV28 to TRBJ2-3; 8 bases fit TRBD2. The ends lost 8 bases at V and 7 bases at J; junction bases unmatched: 11. Germline V CDR1 and CDR2: MDHEN, SYDVKM. The CDR3 is 14 amino acids.

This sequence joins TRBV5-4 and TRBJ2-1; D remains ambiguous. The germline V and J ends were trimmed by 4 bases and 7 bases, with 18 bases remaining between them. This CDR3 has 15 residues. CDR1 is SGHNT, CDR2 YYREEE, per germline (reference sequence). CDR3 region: CASSLARGVANEQFF. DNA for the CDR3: TGTGCCAGCAGCCTGGCCCGTGGAGTCGCAAATGAGCAGTTCTTC.

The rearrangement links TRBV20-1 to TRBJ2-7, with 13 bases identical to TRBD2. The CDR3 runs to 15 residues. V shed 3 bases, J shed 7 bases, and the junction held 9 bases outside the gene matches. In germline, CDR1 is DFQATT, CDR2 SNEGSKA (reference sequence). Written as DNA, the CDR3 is TGCAGTGCTAGCCCCACTAGCGGGGGGGCCTGGGAGCAGTACTTC. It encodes CSASPTSGGAWEQYF.

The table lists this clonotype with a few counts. CDR3 sequence reads: CATSFYGGRTPEAFF. DNA of the CDR3: TGTGCCACCAGCTTCTACGGGGGGCGGACGCCTGAAGCTTTCTTT. The V gene is TRBV15, the J gene TRBJ1-1; tentatively, D is TRBD1 (6 bases). This CDR3 spans 15 amino acids. Germline CDR1 and CDR2: LNHNV and YYDKDF (reference sequence). Trimming pared 5 bases from V and 6 bases from J, leaving 19 bases between.

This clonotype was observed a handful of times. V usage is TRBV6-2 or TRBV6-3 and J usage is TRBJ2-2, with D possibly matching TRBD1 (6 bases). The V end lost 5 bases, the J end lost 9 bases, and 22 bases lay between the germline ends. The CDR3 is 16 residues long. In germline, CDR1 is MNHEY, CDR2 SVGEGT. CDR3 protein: CASSPSPRGHWWELFF. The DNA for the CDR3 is TGTGCCAGCAGTCCCTCTCCCCGGGGACATTGGTGGGAGCTGTTTTTT.

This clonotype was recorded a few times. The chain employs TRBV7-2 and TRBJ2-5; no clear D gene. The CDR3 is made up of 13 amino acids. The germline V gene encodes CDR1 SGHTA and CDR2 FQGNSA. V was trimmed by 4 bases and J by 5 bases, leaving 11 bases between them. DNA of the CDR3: TGTGCCAGCAGCTCCACCCGCCTCGAGACCCAGTACTTC. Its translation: CASSSTRLETQYF.

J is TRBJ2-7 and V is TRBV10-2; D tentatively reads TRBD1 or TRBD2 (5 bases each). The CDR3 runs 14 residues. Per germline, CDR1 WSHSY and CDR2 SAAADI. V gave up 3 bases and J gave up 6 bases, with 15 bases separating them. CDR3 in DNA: TGCGCCAGCAGTGACCTTGGGGGAAGCAGCGAGCAGTACGTC. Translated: CASSDLGGSSEQYV.

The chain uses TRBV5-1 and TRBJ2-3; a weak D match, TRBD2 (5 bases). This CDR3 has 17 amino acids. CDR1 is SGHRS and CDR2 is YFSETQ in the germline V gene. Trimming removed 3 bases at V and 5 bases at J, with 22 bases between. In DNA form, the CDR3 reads TGCGCCAGCAGCTGGGCTTTCGTCGGGGTTGGCCTAGATACGCAGTATTTT. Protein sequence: CASSWAFVGVGLDTQYF.

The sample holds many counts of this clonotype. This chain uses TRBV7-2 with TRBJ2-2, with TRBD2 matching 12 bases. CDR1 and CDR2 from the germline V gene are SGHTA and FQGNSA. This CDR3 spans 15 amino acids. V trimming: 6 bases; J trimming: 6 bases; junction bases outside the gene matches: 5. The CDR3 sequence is CASSPTSGRAGELFF. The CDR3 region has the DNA TGTGCCAGCAGTCCGACTAGCGGGAGAGCCGGGGAGCTGTTTTTT.

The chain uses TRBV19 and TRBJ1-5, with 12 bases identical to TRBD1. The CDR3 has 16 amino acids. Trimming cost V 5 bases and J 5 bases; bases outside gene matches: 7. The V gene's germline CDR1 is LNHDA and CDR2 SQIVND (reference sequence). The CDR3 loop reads CASSLHRDRGHQPQHF. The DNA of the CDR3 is TGTGCCAGTAGTCTCCACCGGGACAGGGGGCATCAGCCCCAGCATTTT. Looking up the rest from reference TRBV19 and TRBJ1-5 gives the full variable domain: DGGITQSPKYLFRKEGQNVTLSCEQNLNHDAMYWYRQDPGQGLRLIYYSQIVNDFQKGDIAEGYSVSREKKESFPLTVTSAQKNPTAFYLCASSLHRDRGHQPQHFGDGTRLSIL.

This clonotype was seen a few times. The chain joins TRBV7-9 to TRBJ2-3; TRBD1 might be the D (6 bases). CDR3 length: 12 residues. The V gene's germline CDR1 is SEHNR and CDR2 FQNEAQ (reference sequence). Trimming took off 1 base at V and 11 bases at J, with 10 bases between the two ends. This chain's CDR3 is CASSLGQGKQYF. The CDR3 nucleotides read TGTGCCAGCAGCTTAGGGCAGGGGAAGCAGTATTTT. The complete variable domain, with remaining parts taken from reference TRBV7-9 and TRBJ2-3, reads DTGVSQNPRHKITKRGQNVTFRCDPISEHNRLYWYRQTLGQGPEFLTYFQNEAQLEKSRLLSDRFSAERPKGSFSTLEIQRTEQGDSAMYLCASSLGQGKQYFGPGTRLTVL.

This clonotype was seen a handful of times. This chain's CDR3 is CASSLGLLRVMNTEAFF. Here the CDR3 DNA reads TGCGCCAGCAGCTTGGGACTTTTACGGGTAATGAACACTGAAGCTTTCTTT. V is TRBV5-1 and J is TRBJ1-1; D is undetermined. Between the trimmed V and J ends, which lost 0 bases and 0 bases, there was a span of 15 bases. This CDR3 region has 17 residues. Germline CDR1 is SGHRS and CDR2 is YFSETQ.

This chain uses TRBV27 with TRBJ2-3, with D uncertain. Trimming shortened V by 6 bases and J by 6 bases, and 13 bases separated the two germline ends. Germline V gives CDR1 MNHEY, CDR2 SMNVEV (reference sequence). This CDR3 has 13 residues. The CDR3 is CASSYRVWDTQYF. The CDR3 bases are TGTGCCAGCAGCTACCGGGTTTGGGATACGCAGTATTTT.

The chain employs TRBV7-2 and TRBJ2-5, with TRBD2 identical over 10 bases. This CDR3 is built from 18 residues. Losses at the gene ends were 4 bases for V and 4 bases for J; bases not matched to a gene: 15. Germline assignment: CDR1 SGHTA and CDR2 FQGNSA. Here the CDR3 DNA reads TGTGCCAGCAGCTCCCACCGGGGGCTAGCGGGAGAAGGAGAGACCCAGTACTTC. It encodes CASSSHRGLAGEGETQYF.

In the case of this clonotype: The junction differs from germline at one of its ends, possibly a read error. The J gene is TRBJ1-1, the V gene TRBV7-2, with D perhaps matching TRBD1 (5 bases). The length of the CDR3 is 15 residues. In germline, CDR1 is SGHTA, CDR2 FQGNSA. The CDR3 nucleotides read TGTGTCAGCAGCTTAGCCCCTCAGGGATACACTGAAGCTTTCTTT. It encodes CVSSLAPQGYTEAFF.

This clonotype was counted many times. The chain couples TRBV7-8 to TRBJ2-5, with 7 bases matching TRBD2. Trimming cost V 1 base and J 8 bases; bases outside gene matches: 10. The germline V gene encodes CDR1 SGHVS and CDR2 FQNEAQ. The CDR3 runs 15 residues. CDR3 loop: CASSLEGARGRTQYF. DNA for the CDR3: TGTGCCAGCAGCTTAGAAGGAGCCCGCGGGAGAACCCAGTACTTC.

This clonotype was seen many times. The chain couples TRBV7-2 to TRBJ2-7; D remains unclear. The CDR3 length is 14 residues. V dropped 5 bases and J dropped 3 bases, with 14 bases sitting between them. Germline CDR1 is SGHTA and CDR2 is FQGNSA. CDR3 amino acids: CASSPTHNHYEQYV. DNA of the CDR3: TGTGCCAGCAGCCCCACCCACAATCACTACGAGCAGTACGTC.